This TCR beta chain is from a study of PD-L1 blockade in urothelial cancer (TCRdb year 2017). The study in broad terms: Every patient began therapy around 2014 and was given atezolizumab 1,200 mg intravenously every 3 weeks. About 90% of the 29 patients were identified as males with urothelial cancer of bladder origin, and a prior smoking history was reported by 18 of 29 patients. An ECOG performance status of 0 or 1 was recorded for the patients, and 0 to 3 prior chemotherapy regimens had been received by the patients. Blood samples were analyzed at 3 weeks after treatment start (second dose) and at 6 weeks after treatment start. Blood samples yielded a median of 141,255 T cells and more than 80,000 unique TCRs, with median clonality approximately 0.08. An exploratory multi-omic analysis was conducted of the somatic, immune and clinical correlates of response to PD-L1 blockade with atezolizumab in urothelial cancer. Pretreatment tumor samples, along with matched peripheral blood serially collected before and after atezolizumab treatment, were subjected to TCR sequencing. Durable clinical benefit meant progression-free survival longer than 6 months, and TCR features were also tested against progression-free and overall survival. In the same patients, whole exome sequencing and RNA sequencing of pretreatment tumors were performed in addition to TCR sequencing. Eight to ten patients achieved durable clinical benefit and some 21 did not. Just over 28 patients had pretreatment blood TCR-seq, approximately 24 had at least one posttreatment blood collection, and approximately 24 had tumor TCR-seq.

On this clone itself: Its binding antigen is unknown. There are no base qualities to consult, and no much larger clone falls within one base.

The cohort comprised more than 25 patients with locally advanced or metastatic urothelial carcinoma treated at Memorial Sloan Kettering on a trial protocol. Peripheral blood mononuclear cells were collected pretreatment and during treatment, with between 1 and 8 total time points per patient. The Qiagen DNeasy Blood extraction kit was used to purify genomic DNA from total PBMCs and from tumor samples. PBMCs were collected pretreatment and during treatment, and were isolated and stored as previously described. The germline V and J ends show losses of 6 bases and 7 bases respectively, and no gene match explains 5 bases of the junction. The CDR1 and CDR2 encoded by the germline V gene are SNHLY and FYNNEI. Reading from cysteine to phenylalanine, the CDR3 counts 12 amino acids. Of all the DNA, just the CDR3 is kept, 36 bases in frame from base 1. Overall study results and their limits: Because the sample size was small (n ≈ 28) and many of the analyses were exploratory, the results are meant to be hypothesis-generating. Greater expansion of tumor-associated TCR clones in peripheral blood 3 weeks after the start of treatment was observed in patients with durable benefit (n ≈ 22, p = 0.022). A pretreatment peripheral blood TCR clonality below the median was linked to improved progression-free and overall survival.

Synthetic TCR analog templates were spiked into each PCR to estimate absolute template abundance from read counts. Using the immunoSEQ assay, TCRbeta CDR3 regions were amplified from genomic DNA with bias-controlled V and J gene primers. Rearranged TCRbeta segments were sequenced at approximately 20X coverage. The paper's data handling went like this. Sequencing errors were corrected by clustering and CDR3s were annotated against IMGT to assign V, D and J genes. Only productive TCRbeta rearrangements were used in downstream analyses, excluding out-of-frame or stop-codon sequences. To compute clonality, Shannon entropy was normalized by the log of the number of unique productive sequences and then subtracted from one. Fisher's exact test with Benjamini-Hochberg correction, at a threshold of adjusted p below 0.01, was used to find clones that differed between time points or between blood and tumor. This immuneACCESS table, as held by TCRdb, lists in-frame sequences with V and J called but not all clones. Of the missing ones, under half trace to an unresolved V gene in checked studies; the others have no known cause. That table supplies the V and J calls and clone size; D and trimming were determined from the DNA. This sample is represented by around 100,000 clones; around 82% of them were singletons. Jointly, the top ten make up 2% to 3% of the sample.

The source was PBMCs, collected around atezolizumab (anti-PD-L1) treatment. The chain couples TRBV2 to TRBJ1-1; TRBD1 agrees with 7 junctional bases. This sequence originates from a man aged 45 to 65 with urothelial cancer. Here the CDR3 is given as CASRNRGGEAFF. The bases read TGTGCCAGCAGAAACAGGGGAGGTGAAGCTTTCTTT.